This TCR beta chain was profiled in a study of shared clonotypes between healthy human individuals. About the research overall: Each donor contributed plates that comprised three CD4 naive, three CD4 memory, two CD8 naive and one CD8 memory.

Regarding the study as a whole: What naive subsets generally showed was a larger estimated richness than memory subsets showed.

Points on this clone: What it binds is not known.

Once extracted for a subset, genomic DNA was divided evenly among several immunoSEQ plates. TCRdb's copy holds only in-frame clones and misses some; the assay was immunoSEQ multiplex PCR. The sample carries around 1,100,000 clones, 60% to 85% recorded once. The study separated CD4+ cells into CD45RA+ naive and CD45RA-negative memory subsets. Germline loops: CDR1 KGHSH, CDR2 LQKENI. V lost 3 bases, J lost 3 bases, and 6 bases stayed unmatched. The CDR3 covers 17 residues. This receptor was obtained from a young man in good health. Some clones in this sample may be carry-over from other donors' samples. V gene TRBV18 combines with J gene TRBJ2-2, with 11 bases matching TRBD2. Sequencing was performed on memory CD4+ T cells from PBMCs. The subset denotes: CD45RA-negative fraction. CDR3 DNA sequence: TGTGCCAGCTCACCCAGGCTAGCGGGAGGATACACCGGGGAGCTGTTTTTT. Protein product: CASSPRLAGGYTGELFF.